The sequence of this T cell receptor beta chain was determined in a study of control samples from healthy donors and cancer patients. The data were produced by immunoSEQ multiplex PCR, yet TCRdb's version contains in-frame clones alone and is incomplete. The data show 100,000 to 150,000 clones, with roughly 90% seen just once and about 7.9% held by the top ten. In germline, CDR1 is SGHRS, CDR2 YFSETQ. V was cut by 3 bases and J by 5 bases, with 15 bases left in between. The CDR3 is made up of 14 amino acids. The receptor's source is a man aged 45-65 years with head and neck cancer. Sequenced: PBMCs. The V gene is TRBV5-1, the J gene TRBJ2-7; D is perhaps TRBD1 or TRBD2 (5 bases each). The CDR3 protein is CASSSNRDPNEQYF. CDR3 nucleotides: TGCGCCAGCAGCTCGAACCGGGACCCCAACGAGCAGTACTTC.